A single TCR beta chain is shown here with its context. There are 14 residues in the CDR3. The V gene lost 6 bases and the J gene lost 5 bases, with 17 bases spanning the gap. CDR1 and CDR2 from the germline V gene are WSHSY and SAAADI. This record comes from a study of blood T cell repertoires in COVID-19. Study at large: Sample material is recorded as cDNA or gDNA derived from T cells, B-cell-depleted T cells, or PBMCs.

As originally analysed: Reference gene primer amplification yielded estimated nucleated cell counts. Only in-frame clones appear in the TCRdb table, and some are missing; sequencing was by immunoSEQ multiplex PCR. The V and J calls and clone size come from that table; D and trimming were worked out from the DNA. The sample lists 65,000 to 80,000 clones, approximately 90% occurring once. V is TRBV10-2 and J is TRBJ2-7; D is uncertain. The TCR comes from a human donor in a cohort sampled during active COVID-19. Sequenced sample: peripheral blood. This CDR3 reads CASSQTQSSHEQYF. For the CDR3, the DNA is TGCGCCAGCAGCCAAACCCAAAGTAGCCACGAGCAGTACTTC.